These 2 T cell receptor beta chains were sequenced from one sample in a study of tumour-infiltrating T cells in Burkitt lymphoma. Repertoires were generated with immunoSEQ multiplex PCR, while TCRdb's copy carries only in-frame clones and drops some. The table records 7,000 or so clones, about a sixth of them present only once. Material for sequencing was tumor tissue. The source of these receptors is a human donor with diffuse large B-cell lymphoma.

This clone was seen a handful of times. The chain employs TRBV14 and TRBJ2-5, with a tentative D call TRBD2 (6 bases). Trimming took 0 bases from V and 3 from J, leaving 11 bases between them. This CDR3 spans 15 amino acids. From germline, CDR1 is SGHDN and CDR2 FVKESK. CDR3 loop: CASSQERGEEETQYF. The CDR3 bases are TGTGCCAGCAGCCAAGAACGCGGGGAAGAAGAGACCCAGTACTTC.

The CDR3 DNA reads TGTGCCAGCAGCCTTGATAGCGGGAGCCGTGAGCAGTTCTTC. This translates into CASSLDSGSREQFF. The chain links TRBV7-3 to TRBJ2-1, with 9 nucleotides matching TRBD2. Germline lookup yields CDR1 SGHTA and CDR2 FQGTGA. The CDR3 sequence is 14 residues long. V lost 5 bases, J lost 9 bases, and 8 bases stayed unmatched.